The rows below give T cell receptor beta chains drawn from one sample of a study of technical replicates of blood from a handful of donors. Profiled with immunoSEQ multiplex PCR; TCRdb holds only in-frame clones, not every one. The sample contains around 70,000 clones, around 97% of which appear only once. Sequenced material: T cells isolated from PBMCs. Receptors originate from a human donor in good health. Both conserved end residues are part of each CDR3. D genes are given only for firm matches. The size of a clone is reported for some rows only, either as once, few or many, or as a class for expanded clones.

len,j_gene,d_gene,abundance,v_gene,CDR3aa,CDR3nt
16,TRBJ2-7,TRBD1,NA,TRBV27,CASSQETGAALYEQYF,TGTGCCAGCAGTCAAGAGACAGGGGCTGCCCTCTACGAGCAGTACTTC
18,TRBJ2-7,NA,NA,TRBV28,CASSLVSLGRGRSYEQYF,TGTGCCAGCAGTTTAGTATCATTGGGCAGGGGAAGATCCTACGAGCAGTACTTC
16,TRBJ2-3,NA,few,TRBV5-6,CASTRPGADNTDTQYF,TGTGCCAGCACCCGTCCCGGAGCGGATAACACAGATACGCAGTATTTT
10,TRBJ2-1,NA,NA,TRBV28,CASSSLEQFF,TGTGCCAGCAGTTCACTTGAGCAGTTCTTC
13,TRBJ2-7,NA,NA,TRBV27,CASSLIAEGEQYF,TGTGCCAGCAGTTTAATAGCAGAGGGAGAGCAGTACTTC
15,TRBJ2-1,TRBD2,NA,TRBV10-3,CAISEAGRAHNEQFF,TGTGCCATCAGTGAGGCCGGGAGGGCCCACAATGAGCAGTTCTTC
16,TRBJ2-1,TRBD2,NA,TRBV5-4,CASSLGTSGSYNEQFF,TGTGCCAGCAGCTTGGGAACTAGCGGCTCCTACAATGAGCAGTTCTTC
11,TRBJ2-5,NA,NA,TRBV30,CAWRDWETQYF,TGTGCCTGGAGAGACTGGGAGACCCAGTACTTC
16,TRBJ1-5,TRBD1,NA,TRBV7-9,CASSQGDRGVSQPQHF,TGTGCCAGCAGCCAGGGGGACAGGGGGGTCAGTCAGCCCCAGCATTTT
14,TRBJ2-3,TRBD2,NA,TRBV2,CASSVAGVGDTQYF,TGTGCCAGCAGTGTCGCGGGAGTGGGAGATACGCAGTATTTT
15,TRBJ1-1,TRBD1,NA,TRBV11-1,CASSQRTGRNTEAFF,TGTGCCAGCAGCCAACGGACAGGAAGGAACACTGAAGCTTTCTTT
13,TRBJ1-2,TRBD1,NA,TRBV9,CASSVGTGEAITF,TGTGCCAGCAGCGTCGGGACAGGGGAGGCCATAACCTTC
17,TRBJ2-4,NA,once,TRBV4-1,CASSQGRGVSTKNIQYF,TGCGCCAGCAGCCAAGGGAGAGGAGTATCAACCAAAAACATTCAGTACTTC
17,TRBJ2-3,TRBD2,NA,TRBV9,CASSVKASGASTDTQYF,TGTGCCAGCAGCGTAAAGGCTAGCGGGGCTAGCACAGATACGCAGTATTTT
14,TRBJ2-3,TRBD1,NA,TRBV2,CASVWTGGTDTQYF,TGTGCCAGCGTCTGGACAGGGGGCACAGATACGCAGTATTTT
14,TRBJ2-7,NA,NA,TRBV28,CASSLSSGSYEQYF,TGTGCCAGCAGTTTATCCAGCGGTTCCTACGAGCAGTACTTC
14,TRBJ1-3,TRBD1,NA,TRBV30,CAWSTGVSGNTIYF,TGTGCCTGGAGTACAGGGGTCTCTGGAAACACCATATATTTT
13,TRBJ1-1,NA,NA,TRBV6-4,CASSERRNTEAFF,TGTGCCAGCAGTGAGAGGAGGAACACTGAAGCTTTCTTT
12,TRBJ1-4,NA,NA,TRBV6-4,CASREREEKLFF,TGTGCCAGCAGGGAAAGGGAGGAAAAACTGTTTTTT
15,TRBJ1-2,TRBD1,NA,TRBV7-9,CASSQQQGASGGYTF,TGTGCCAGCAGCCAACAACAGGGGGCGAGTGGTGGCTACACCTTC
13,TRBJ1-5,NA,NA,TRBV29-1,CSVVSGVGQPQHF,TGCAGCGTTGTCTCAGGGGTGGGTCAGCCCCAGCATTTT
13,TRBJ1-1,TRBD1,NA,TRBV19,CASSEDRDTEAFF,TGTGCCAGTAGTGAGGACAGGGACACTGAAGCTTTCTTT
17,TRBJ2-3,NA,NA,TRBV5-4,CASSLAGQGLYTDTQYF,TGTGCCAGCAGCTTGGCTGGTCAGGGACTTTACACAGATACGCAGTATTTT
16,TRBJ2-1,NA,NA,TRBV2,CASSSLNREKNNEQFF,TGTGCCAGCAGTTCGTTGAACAGGGAAAAAAACAATGAGCAGTTCTTC
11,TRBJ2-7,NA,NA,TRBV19,CASSTYYEQYF,TGTGCCAGTAGTACCTACTACGAGCAGTACTTC
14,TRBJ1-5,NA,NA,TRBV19,CASSIDRHFPPQHF,TGTGCCAGTAGTATAGACCGCCACTTCCCCCCCCAGCATTTT
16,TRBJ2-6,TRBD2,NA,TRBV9,CASSTSGGAGANVLTF,TGTGCCAGCAGCACTAGTGGGGGGGCTGGGGCCAACGTCCTGACTTTC
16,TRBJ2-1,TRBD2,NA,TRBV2,CASSKGSGRSYNEQFF,TGTGCCAGCTCTAAGGGGAGCGGGAGGTCCTACAATGAGCAGTTCTTC
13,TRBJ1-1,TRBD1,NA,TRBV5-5,CASSRAGGTEAFF,TGTGCCAGCAGCAGAGCAGGGGGCACTGAAGCTTTCTTT
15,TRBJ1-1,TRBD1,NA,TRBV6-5,CASRITGGVNTEAFF,TGTGCCAGCAGGATCACAGGGGGCGTTAACACTGAAGCTTTCTTT
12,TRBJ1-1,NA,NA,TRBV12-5,CASRGMDTEAFF,TGTGCTAGTAGGGGTATGGACACTGAAGCTTTCTTT
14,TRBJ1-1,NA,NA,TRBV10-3,CAIRGVEGNTEAFF,TGTGCCATCAGGGGCGTAGAAGGGAACACTGAAGCTTTCTTT
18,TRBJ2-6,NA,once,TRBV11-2,CATPSGHYSLSGANVLTF,TGTGCCACCCCATCGGGTCATTACTCCCTCTCTGGGGCCAACGTCCTGACTTTC
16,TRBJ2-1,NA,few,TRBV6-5,CASSYSSGIPLNEQFF,TGTGCCAGCAGTTACTCGTCAGGGATACCCCTCAATGAGCAGTTCTTC
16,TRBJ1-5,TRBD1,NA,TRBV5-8,CASSPYSGQQNQPQHF,TGTGCCAGCAGCCCCTACTCGGGACAGCAGAATCAGCCCCAGCATTTT
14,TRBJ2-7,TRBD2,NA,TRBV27,CASSVAGGAYEQYF,TGTGCCAGCAGTGTAGCGGGGGGAGCCTACGAGCAGTACTTC
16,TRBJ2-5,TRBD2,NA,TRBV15,CATSRDMAGGSETQYF,TGTGCCACCAGCAGAGATATGGCGGGAGGGTCGGAGACCCAGTACTTC
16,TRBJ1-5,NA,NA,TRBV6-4,CASSGVVGAGNQPQHF,TGTGCCAGCAGTGGGGTCGTCGGGGCGGGGAATCAGCCCCAGCATTTT
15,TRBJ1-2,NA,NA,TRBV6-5,CASSLSLGGLYGYTF,TGTGCCAGCAGCCTATCCCTCGGGGGGCTCTATGGCTACACCTTC
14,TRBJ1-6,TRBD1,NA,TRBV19,CASSRGQGSSPLHF,TGTGCCAGTAGTAGAGGACAGGGGAGTTCACCCCTCCACTTT
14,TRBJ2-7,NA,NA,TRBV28,CASKGSIAAYEQYF,TGTGCCAGTAAAGGGAGCATCGCCGCCTACGAGCAGTACTTC
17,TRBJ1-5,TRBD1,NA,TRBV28,CASSDPRDRGFDQPQHF,TGTGCCAGCAGCGATCCCCGGGACAGGGGTTTCGATCAGCCCCAGCATTTT
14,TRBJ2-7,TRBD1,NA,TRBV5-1,CANQPGTGSYEQYF,TGCGCCAACCAACCCGGGACAGGGTCCTACGAGCAGTACTTC
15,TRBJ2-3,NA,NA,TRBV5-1,CASSARGAATDTQYF,TGCGCCAGCAGCGCGCGGGGAGCGGCAACAGATACGCAGTATTTT
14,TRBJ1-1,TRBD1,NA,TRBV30,CAWRLLSGTGEAFF,TGTGCCTGGAGGCTACTCTCCGGGACAGGGGAAGCTTTCTTT
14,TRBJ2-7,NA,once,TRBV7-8,CASSFFGGVYEQYF,TGTGCCAGCAGCTTCTTTGGAGGCGTCTACGAGCAGTACTTC
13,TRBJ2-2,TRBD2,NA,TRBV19,CASSEVAGVKLFF,TGTGCCAGTAGTGAGGTGGCGGGGGTGAAGCTGTTTTTT
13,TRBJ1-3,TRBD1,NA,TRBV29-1,CSVGDRGGNTIYF,TGCAGCGTTGGGGACAGGGGTGGAAACACCATATATTTT
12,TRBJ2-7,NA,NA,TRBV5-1,CASSPFGSEQYF,TGCGCCAGCAGCCCTTTTGGTAGCGAGCAGTACTTC
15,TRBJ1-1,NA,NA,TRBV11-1,CASSFSGGGPVEAFF,TGTGCCAGCAGCTTTTCAGGCGGGGGGCCGGTTGAAGCTTTCTTT
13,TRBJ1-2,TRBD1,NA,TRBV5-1,CASHKGQGWGYTF,TGCGCCAGCCACAAGGGACAGGGATGGGGCTACACCTTC
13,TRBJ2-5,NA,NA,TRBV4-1,CASSQAGEKTQYF,TGCGCCAGCAGCCAAGCAGGGGAGAAGACCCAGTACTTC
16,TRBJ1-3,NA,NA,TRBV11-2,CASSYPGHHSGNTIYF,TGTGCCAGCAGCTACCCGGGACACCACTCTGGAAACACCATATATTTT
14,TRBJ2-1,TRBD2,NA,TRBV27,CASRWLAGSNEQFF,TGTGCCAGCAGGTGGCTAGCGGGAAGTAATGAGCAGTTCTTC
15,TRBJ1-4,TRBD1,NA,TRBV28,CASSSWGQGGEKLFF,TGTGCCAGCAGTTCTTGGGGACAGGGTGGTGAAAAACTGTTTTTT